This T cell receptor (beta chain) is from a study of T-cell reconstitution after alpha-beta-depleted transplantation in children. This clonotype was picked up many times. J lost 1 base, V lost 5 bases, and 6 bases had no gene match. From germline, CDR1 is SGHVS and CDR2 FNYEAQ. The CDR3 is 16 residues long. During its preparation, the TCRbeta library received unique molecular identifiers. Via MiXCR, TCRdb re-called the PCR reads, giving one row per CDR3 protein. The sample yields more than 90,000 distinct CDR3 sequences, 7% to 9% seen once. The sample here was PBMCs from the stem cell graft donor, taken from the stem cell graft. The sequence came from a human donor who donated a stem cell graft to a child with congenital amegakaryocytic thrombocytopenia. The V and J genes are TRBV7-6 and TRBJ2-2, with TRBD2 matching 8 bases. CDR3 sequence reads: CASSRRGGENTGELFF. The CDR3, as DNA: TGTGCCAGCAGCCGTCGGGGGGGAGAGAACACCGGGGAGCTGTTTTTT.